A selection of T cell receptor beta chains follows, all from one sample in a study of blood T cell repertoires in COVID-19. Clones were sequenced by immunoSEQ multiplex PCR, and TCRdb holds only the in-frame ones, with some missing. The repertoire holds approximately 270,000 clones, with around nine tenths as singletons. The specimen was peripheral blood. These TCRs come from a middle-aged man with active or convalescent COVID-19. CDR3s include the opening cysteine and the closing phenylalanine or tryptophan. The D gene is left open where the match is weak. Some rows mark clone size as missing; the rest say once, few, many or name a class of expanded clone.

J	V	D	size	DNA	CDR3
TRBJ1-5	TRBV4-1	NA	NA	TGCGCCAGCAGCCAAGACAAGTTCGGGCAGCCCCAGCATTTT	CASSQDKFGQPQHF
TRBJ1-5	TRBV23-1	TRBD1	NA	TGCGCCAGCAGTCAAGGGACAGGGGGTAGGCAGCCCCAGCATTTT	CASSQGTGGRQPQHF
TRBJ1-6	TRBV9	NA	few	TGTGCCAGCAGCCTCGGGGGGCGGGATTCACCCCTCCACTTT	CASSLGGRDSPLHF
TRBJ2-3	TRBV29-1	TRBD2	NA	TGCAGCGTTGTTGAGCGGGGGGGCTTGGTAACAGATACGCAGTATTTT	CSVVERGGLVTDTQYF
TRBJ2-1	TRBV28	TRBD2	NA	TGTGCCAGCAGTTTACCCCCAGGGAGGGCCAATGAGCAGTTCTTC	CASSLPPGRANEQFF
TRBJ2-1	TRBV28	TRBD2	NA	TGTGCCAGCAGTTTGCCCGGACTAGCGGGAATACCTGAGCAGTTCTTC	CASSLPGLAGIPEQFF
TRBJ2-2	TRBV6-5	NA	NA	TGTGCCAGCAGTTACTACGGGGACGGGGAGCTGTTTTTT	CASSYYGDGELFF
TRBJ1-4	TRBV2	TRBD1	NA	TGTGCCAGCAGTGAATGGGGACAGGGAAGCCGGGCTGGAAAACTGTTTTTT	CASSEWGQGSRAGKLFF
TRBJ1-3	TRBV12-5	NA	once	TGTGCTAGTAAGCCGAGCTCTGGAAACACCATATATTTT	CASKPSSGNTIYF
TRBJ2-1	TRBV2	NA	NA	TGTGCCAGCAGTGACGTGTCGGGAGTAAAGGGCAATGAGCAGTTCTTC	CASSDVSGVKGNEQFF
TRBJ2-7	TRBV10-1	NA	NA	TGCGCCAGCAGTGCAGGACAGTCCTACGAGCAGTACTTC	CASSAGQSYEQYF
TRBJ1-2	TRBV5-6	NA	NA	TGTGCCAGCAGCTTGGATGGACGGAGGTATGGCTACACCTTC	CASSLDGRRYGYTF
TRBJ2-1	TRBV5-4	TRBD1	NA	TGTGCCAGCAGCTCCTTCGGGACAGGGCTTCATGAGCAGTTCTTC	CASSSFGTGLHEQFF
TRBJ2-1	TRBV5-1	NA	NA	TGCGCCAGCAGCTTGTACGGGGATCCCTACAATGAGCAGTTCTTC	CASSLYGDPYNEQFF
TRBJ2-7	TRBV28	NA	NA	TGTGCCAGCAGCTACCCGGGGACCTACGAGCAGTACTTC	CASSYPGTYEQYF
TRBJ1-1	TRBV5-1	NA	NA	TGCGCCAGCAGCGAACCGGGACAGAACACTGAAGCTTTCTTT	CASSEPGQNTEAFF
TRBJ2-1	TRBV9	NA	NA	TGTGCCAGCAGCGTACGACAGGTAAGAAGCTCCTACAATGAGCAGTTCTTC	CASSVRQVRSSYNEQFF
TRBJ2-3	TRBV4-1	TRBD2	NA	TGCGCCAGCAGCGAGCGGGGGGGCCTCACAGATACGCAGTATTTT	CASSERGGLTDTQYF
TRBJ2-3	TRBV7-3	TRBD2	NA	TGTGCCAGCAGCTTAACAGCGGGGGCTCACGATACGCAGTATTTT	CASSLTAGAHDTQYF
TRBJ1-5	TRBV4-2	NA	NA	TGTGCCAGCAGCCAAGATCAGGGGCAGCCCCAGCATTTT	CASSQDQGQPQHF
TRBJ2-7	TRBV4-2	TRBD2	NA	TGTGCCAGCAGCCAAGATAACGGGGGGGCGGGAGAGCAGTACTTC	CASSQDNGGAGEQYF
TRBJ1-3	TRBV28	NA	NA	TGTGCCAGCAGTTTCTTCCAGGCCGGAAACACCATATATTTT	CASSFFQAGNTIYF
TRBJ2-7	TRBV27	NA	NA	TGTGCCAGCAGTTTAAGCAGGGGCCATGTCTTGGGGCAGTACTTC	CASSLSRGHVLGQYF
TRBJ2-4	TRBV9	NA	NA	TGTGCCAGCAGCGTAGTTGGTTCCTCGGACATTCAGTACTTC	CASSVVGSSDIQYF
TRBJ1-1	TRBV27	TRBD1	NA	TGTGCCAGCAGTTTCGCCGGACAGGGGGAAGCTTTCTTT	CASSFAGQGEAFF
TRBJ2-6	TRBV4-1	TRBD1	once	TGCGCCAGCAGCCAAGGGGACAGGGGGCTAGGCGGGGCCAACGTCCTGACTTTC	CASSQGDRGLGGANVLTF
TRBJ2-3	TRBV7-2	NA	NA	TGTGCCAGCAGCCCCCAACCAGGACTTTATACGCAGTATTTT	CASSPQPGLYTQYF
TRBJ1-4	TRBV9	NA	NA	TGTGCCAGCAGCGCCCCTGCAACTAATGAAAAACTGTTTTTT	CASSAPATNEKLFF
TRBJ1-2	TRBV28	NA	NA	TGTGCCAGCAGTTCGGGGGGGGCTTCTAACTATGGCTACACCTTC	CASSSGGASNYGYTF
TRBJ1-6	TRBV6-5	NA	NA	TGTGCCAGCAGAAGCGGCAGAAATTCACCCCTCCACTTT	CASRSGRNSPLHF
TRBJ2-1	TRBV7-9	NA	NA	TGTGCCATCCTTTTGAACAGACATGGCCCGGGAAATGAGCAGTTCTTC	CAILLNRHGPGNEQFF
TRBJ2-2	TRBV2	NA	NA	TGTGCCAGCAGTGAAATAGGACAAACAACCGGGGAGCTGTTTTTT	CASSEIGQTTGELFF
TRBJ2-4	TRBV30	NA	NA	TGTGCCTGGAGTGAAGAGAACATTCAGTACTTC	CAWSEENIQYF
TRBJ2-5	TRBV3-1/TRBV3-2	TRBD2	NA	TGTGCCAGCAGTCCCGGGACTAGCGGGAGAGGGGGGTTTGAAGAGACCCAGTACTTC	CASSPGTSGRGGFEETQYF
TRBJ1-3	TRBV2	NA	NA	TGTGCCAGCAGTGACGGCAGGGACTCTGGAAACACCATATATTTT	CASSDGRDSGNTIYF
TRBJ2-2	TRBV11-2	TRBD1	NA	TGTGCCAGCAGCTTCTTCGGGACAGGGTCGATTGCCGGGGAGCTGTTTTTT	CASSFFGTGSIAGELFF
TRBJ2-7	TRBV2	NA	NA	TGTGCCAGCAGTGAAGTGGGGGGGCTAGCGGACCGTTCCTACGAGCAGTACTTC	CASSEVGGLADRSYEQYF
TRBJ1-2	TRBV28	NA	NA	TGTGCCAGCAGTTTCCCCCTAGGACAGTATCTCTATGGCTACACCTTC	CASSFPLGQYLYGYTF
TRBJ2-5	TRBV6-5	NA	NA	TGTGCCAGCAGTTCCATGACTTCAGGGGTAGAGACCCAGTACTTC	CASSSMTSGVETQYF
TRBJ2-1	TRBV19	NA	NA	TGTGCCAGTACGGGCTCCTACAATGAGCAGTTCTTC	CASTGSYNEQFF
TRBJ2-1	TRBV29-1	TRBD1	NA	TGCAGCGTTTCGACAGGGGGTTACAATGAGCAGTTCTTC	CSVSTGGYNEQFF
TRBJ2-2	TRBV5-4	NA	NA	TGTGCCAGCAGTTCAGACAGCGACCACACCGGGGAGCTGTTTTTT	CASSSDSDHTGELFF
TRBJ1-6	TRBV11-1	NA	NA	TGTGCCAGCAGCTTAAACCCGGGGTCACCCCTCCACTTT	CASSLNPGSPLHF